This TCR beta chain was profiled in a study of identical twins. Study outcomes and limitations: Models predicted less out-of-frame TCR alpha sharing in monozygotic twins than was found. Twin pairs had excess sharing that was weaker in beta out-of-frame sequences.

Trimming stripped 5 bases from V and 15 bases from J, with 20 bases between. There are 13 residues in the CDR3. Template switching introduced a universal primer site, and the cDNA bore unique molecular identifiers. TCRdb reprocessed the 5' RACE reads with MiXCR, giving one entry per CDR3 protein. Of about 690,000 distinct CDR3 sequences listed, roughly 6% were seen once; the top ten hold roughly 1.6%. This clonotype was detected many times. Its antigen is not known. All donors comprised healthy Caucasians. The TCR originated in a man aged 18-30 years in good health. The rearrangement links TRBV12-3 or TRBV12-4 to TRBJ2-1; D may be TRBD2 (5 bases). Sequencing was done on a sample of naive T cells sorted from blood. CDR3 amino acids: CASSDLASLPRFF. The CDR3 coding sequence is TGTGCCAGCAGTGACCTAGCATCTCTCCCCCGGTTCTTC.